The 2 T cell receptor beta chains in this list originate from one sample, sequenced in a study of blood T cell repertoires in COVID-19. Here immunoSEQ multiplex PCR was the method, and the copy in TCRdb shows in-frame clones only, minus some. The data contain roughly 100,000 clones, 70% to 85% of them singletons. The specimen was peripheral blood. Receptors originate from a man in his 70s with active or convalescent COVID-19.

The CDR3, as DNA: TGTGCCAGCAGTTCCCCGGGGGCAACTAATGAAAAACTGTTTTTT. It yields the protein CASSSPGATNEKLFF. This chain links TRBV28 with TRBJ1-4, with a possible D match to TRBD1 (5 bases). CDR1 MDHEN and CDR2 SYDVKM come from the germline V gene. The CDR3 runs 15 residues. Deletions cut 4 bases from V and 0 bases from J, with 9 bases between.

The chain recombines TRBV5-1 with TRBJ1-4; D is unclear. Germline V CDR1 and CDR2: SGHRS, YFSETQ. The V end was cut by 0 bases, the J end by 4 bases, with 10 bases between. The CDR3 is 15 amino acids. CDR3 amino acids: CASSLVPGSNEKLFF. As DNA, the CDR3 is TGCGCCAGCAGCTTGGTTCCAGGCAGTAATGAAAAACTGTTTTTT.